This T cell receptor beta chain was retrieved from a study of siplizumab effects on memory and regulatory T cells. For every sample, some 9 x 10^4 TCR templates were assayed. TCRdb's table, derived via immunoSEQ multiplex PCR, lists solely in-frame clones and lacks some. Altogether some 100,000 clones are present, about 91% being singletons, with the ten largest covering just over 2.5%. A remark on this clone: Its cognate antigen is unknown.

Study results and limitations: Relative to controls at around 29%, mappable alloreactive CD4+ clones exhibited a mean Treg-derived proportion of approximately 70% with siplizumab. Naive T cells appeared more varied than memory cells and looked like key alloresponse contributors.

J lost 4 bases, V lost 5 bases, and 12 bases had no gene match. CDR1 is SGHVS, CDR2 FQNEAQ, per germline. This CDR3 is 17 amino acids long. The chain links TRBV7-8 to TRBJ2-5, with 11 bases aligning to TRBD2. The origin of this receptor is a human donor in good health. Some clones in this sample may be carry-over from other donors' samples. Source material: CD4+ T cells sorted from blood. The DNA of the CDR3 is TGTGCCAGCAGCCCAGGGCTAGCGGGAGGTTTTGGAGAGACCCAGTACTTC. Translated, it gives CASSPGLAGGFGETQYF.